This T cell receptor beta chain originates from a study of T cells in Graves' hyperthyroidism and ophthalmopathy. The CDR3 contains 15 residues. Trimming shortened V by 3 bases and J by 8 bases, and 19 bases separated the two germline ends. Germline V lookup: CDR1 MGHDK, CDR2 SYGVNS. This sample holds PBMCs from approximately 10 ml fresh peripheral blood. Using RNA transcripts as the source, TCR beta CDR3 regions were amplified. RT-PCR in the first round (using the HTBI primer set) targeted the TCR CDR3. MiXCR, applied by TCRdb to the multiplex PCR reads, yields one record per CDR3 protein. The data hold over 500,000 distinct CDR3 sequences, with 16% observed a single time.

The receptor was isolated from a woman in her twenties or thirties with Graves' ophthalmopathy. The sequenced material came from blood. The rearrangement uses TRBV25-1 and TRBJ1-2; weak D call: TRBD1 (5 bases). The CDR3 bases are TGTGCCAGCAGTGACATACCGTCCGGGGCGGAGGGCTACACCTTC. Encoded protein: CASSDIPSGAEGYTF.